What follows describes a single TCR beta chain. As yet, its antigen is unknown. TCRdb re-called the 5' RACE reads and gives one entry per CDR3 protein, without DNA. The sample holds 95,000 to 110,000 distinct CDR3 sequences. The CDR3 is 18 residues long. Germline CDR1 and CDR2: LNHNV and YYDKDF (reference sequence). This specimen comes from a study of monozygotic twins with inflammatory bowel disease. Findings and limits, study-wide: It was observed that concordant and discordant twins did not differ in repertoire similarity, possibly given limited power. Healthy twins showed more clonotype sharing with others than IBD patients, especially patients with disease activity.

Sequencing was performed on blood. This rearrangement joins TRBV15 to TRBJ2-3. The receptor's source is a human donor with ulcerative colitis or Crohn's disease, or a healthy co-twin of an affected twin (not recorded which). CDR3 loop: CATSREFRVGVGTDTQYF.